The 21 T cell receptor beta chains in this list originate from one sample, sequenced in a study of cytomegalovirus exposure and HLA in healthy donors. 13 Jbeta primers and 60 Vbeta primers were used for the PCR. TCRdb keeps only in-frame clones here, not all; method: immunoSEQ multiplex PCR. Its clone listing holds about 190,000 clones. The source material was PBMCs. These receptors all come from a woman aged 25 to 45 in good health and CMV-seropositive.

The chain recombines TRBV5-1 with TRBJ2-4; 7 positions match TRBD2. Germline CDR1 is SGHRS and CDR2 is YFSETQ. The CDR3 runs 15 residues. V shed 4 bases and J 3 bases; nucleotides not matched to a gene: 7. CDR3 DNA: TGCGCCAGCAGCCCGGGAGGCCCCCGCAAAAACATTCAGTACTTC. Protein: CASSPGGPRKNIQYF.

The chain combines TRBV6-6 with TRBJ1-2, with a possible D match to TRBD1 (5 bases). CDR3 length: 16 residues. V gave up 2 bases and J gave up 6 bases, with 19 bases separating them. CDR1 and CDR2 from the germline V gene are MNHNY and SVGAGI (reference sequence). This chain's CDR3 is CASSYQRGGGSDGYTF. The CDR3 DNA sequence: TGTGCCAGCAGTTACCAACGTGGGGGGGGTTCGGATGGCTACACCTTC.

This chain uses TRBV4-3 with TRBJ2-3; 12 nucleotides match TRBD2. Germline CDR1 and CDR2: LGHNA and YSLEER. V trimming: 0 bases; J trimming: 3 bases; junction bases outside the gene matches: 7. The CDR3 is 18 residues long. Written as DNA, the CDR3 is TGCGCCAGCAGCCAAGATAGTAGTGGACTAGCGGGAACAGATACGCAGTATTTT. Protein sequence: CASSQDSSGLAGTDTQYF.

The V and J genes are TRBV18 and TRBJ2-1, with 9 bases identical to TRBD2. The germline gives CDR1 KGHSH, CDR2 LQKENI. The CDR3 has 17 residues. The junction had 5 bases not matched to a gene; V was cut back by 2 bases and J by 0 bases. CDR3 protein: CASSPTGGRGSYNEQFF. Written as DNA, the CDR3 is TGTGCCAGCTCACCAACCGGCGGGAGGGGCTCCTACAATGAGCAGTTCTTC.

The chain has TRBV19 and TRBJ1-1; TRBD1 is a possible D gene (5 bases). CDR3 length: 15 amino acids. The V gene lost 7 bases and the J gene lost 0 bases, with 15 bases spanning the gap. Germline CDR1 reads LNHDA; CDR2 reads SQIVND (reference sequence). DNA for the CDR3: TGTGCCAGTACCCCAAGTGGGGGGATGAACACTGAAGCTTTCTTT. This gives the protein CASTPSGGMNTEAFF.

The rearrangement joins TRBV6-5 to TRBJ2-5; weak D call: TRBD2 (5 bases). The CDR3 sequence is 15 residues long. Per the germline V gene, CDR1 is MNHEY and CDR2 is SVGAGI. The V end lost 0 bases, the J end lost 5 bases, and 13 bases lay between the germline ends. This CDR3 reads CASSYSVLRRETQYF. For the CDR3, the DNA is TGTGCCAGCAGTTACTCGGTTCTACGGAGGGAGACCCAGTACTTC.

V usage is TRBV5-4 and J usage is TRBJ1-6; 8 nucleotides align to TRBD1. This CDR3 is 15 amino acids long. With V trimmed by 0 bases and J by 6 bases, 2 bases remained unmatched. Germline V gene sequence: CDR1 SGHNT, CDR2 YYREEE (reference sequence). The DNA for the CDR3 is TGTGCCAGCAGCTTGGAGGACAGGGTTAATTCACCCCTCCACTTT. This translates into CASSLEDRVNSPLHF.

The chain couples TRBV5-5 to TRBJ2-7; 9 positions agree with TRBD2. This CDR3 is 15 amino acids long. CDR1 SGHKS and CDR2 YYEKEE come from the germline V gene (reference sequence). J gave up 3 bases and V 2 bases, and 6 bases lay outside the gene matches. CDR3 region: CASSFLLAGSYEQYF. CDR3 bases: TGTGCCAGCAGCTTTCTGCTAGCGGGGAGCTACGAGCAGTACTTC.

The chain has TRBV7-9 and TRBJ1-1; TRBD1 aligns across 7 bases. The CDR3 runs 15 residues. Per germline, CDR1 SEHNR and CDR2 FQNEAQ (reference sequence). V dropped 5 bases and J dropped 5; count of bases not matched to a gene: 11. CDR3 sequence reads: CASSPQGSTKTEAFF. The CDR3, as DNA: TGTGCCAGCAGCCCACAGGGGTCTACTAAGACTGAAGCTTTCTTT.

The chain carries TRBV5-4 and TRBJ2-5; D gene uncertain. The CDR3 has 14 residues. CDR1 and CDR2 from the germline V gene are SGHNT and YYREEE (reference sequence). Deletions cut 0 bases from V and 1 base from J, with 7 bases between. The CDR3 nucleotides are TGTGCCAGCAGCTTGGGGTGGAGCCAAGAGACCCAGTACTTC. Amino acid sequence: CASSLGWSQETQYF.

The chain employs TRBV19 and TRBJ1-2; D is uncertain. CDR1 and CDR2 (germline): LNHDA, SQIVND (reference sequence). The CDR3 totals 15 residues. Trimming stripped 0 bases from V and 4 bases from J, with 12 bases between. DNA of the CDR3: TGTGCCAGTAGTATAGATCAACCGGGATCCTATGGCTACACCTTC. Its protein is CASSIDQPGSYGYTF.

CDR3 residues: CASSWSRDSQETQYF. CDR3 bases: TGTGCCAGCAGCTGGTCCCGGGACTCCCAAGAGACCCAGTACTTC. The chain carries TRBV7-2 and TRBJ2-5, with TRBD2 as a possible D gene (6 bases). The germline V gene encodes CDR1 SGHTA and CDR2 FQGNSA. The CDR3 is made up of 15 amino acids. V lost 4 bases and J 1 base, leaving 13 bases between the germline ends.

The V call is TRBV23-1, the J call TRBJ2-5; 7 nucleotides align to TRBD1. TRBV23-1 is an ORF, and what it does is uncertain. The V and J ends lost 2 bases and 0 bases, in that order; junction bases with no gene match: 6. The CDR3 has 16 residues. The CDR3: CASSQAGRGYQETQYF. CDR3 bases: TGCGCCAGCAGTCAAGCGGGCAGGGGGTACCAAGAGACCCAGTACTTC.

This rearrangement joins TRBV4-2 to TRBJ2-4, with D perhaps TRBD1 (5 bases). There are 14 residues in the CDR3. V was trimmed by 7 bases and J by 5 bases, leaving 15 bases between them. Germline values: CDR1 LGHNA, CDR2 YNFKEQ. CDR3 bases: TGTGCCAGCACTTATAGGGGCGGCGAAAACATTCAGTACTTC. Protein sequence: CASTYRGGENIQYF.

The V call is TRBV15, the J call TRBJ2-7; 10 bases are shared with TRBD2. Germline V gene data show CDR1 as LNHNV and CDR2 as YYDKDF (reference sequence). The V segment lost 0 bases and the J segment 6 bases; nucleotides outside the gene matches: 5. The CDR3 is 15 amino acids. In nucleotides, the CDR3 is TGTGCCACCAGCAGAGATCTAGCGGGAGCTCGCGAGCAGTACTTC. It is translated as CATSRDLAGAREQYF.

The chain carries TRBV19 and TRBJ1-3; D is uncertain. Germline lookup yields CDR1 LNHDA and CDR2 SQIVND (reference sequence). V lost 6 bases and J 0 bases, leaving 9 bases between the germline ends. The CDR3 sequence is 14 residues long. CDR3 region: CASRQMNSGNTIYF. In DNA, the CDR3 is TGTGCCAGTAGACAGATGAACTCTGGAAACACCATATATTTT.

The CDR3 is CASSLVRGGRYEQFF. In DNA form, the CDR3 reads TGTGCCAGCAGCTTAGTACGGGGGGGCCGGTATGAGCAGTTCTTC. This chain links TRBV7-2 with TRBJ2-1; 8 bases match TRBD2. After removal of 1 base from V and 8 bases from J, the junction contained 7 bases not matched to a gene. This CDR3 has 15 residues. Germline CDR1 reads SGHTA; CDR2 reads FQGNSA.

This chain's CDR3 is CASSPTGNYGYTF. The CDR3 region has the DNA TGTGCCAGCAGTCCGACAGGGAACTATGGCTACACCTTC. The rearrangement uses TRBV28 and TRBJ1-2, with 7 bases that match TRBD1. The CDR3 loop spans 13 amino acids. Germline-derived CDR1 and CDR2 are MDHEN and SYDVKM. With V trimmed by 5 bases and J by 2 bases, 2 bases remained unmatched.

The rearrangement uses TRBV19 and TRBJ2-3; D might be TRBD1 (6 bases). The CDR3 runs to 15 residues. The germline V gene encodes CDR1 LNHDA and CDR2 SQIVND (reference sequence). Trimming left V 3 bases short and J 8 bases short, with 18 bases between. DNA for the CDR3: TGTGCCAGTAGTATGAAGGGCCAGACAGGCGGTACGCAGTATTTT. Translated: CASSMKGQTGGTQYF. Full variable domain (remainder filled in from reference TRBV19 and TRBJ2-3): DGGITQSPKYLFRKEGQNVTLSCEQNLNHDAMYWYRQDPGQGLRLIYYSQIVNDFQKGDIAEGYSVSREKKESFPLTVTSAQKNPTAFYLCASSMKGQTGGTQYFGPGTRLTVL.

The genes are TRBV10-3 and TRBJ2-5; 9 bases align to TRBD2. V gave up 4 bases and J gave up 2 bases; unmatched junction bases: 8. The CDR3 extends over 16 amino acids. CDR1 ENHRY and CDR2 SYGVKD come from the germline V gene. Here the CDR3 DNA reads TGTGCCATCAGTGGGCCTAGCGGGATACAACAAGAGACCCAGTACTTC. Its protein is CAISGPSGIQQETQYF.

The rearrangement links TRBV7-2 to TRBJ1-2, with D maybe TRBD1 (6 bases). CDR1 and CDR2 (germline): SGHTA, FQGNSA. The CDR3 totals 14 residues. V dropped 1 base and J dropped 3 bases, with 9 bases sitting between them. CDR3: CASSLDQGHYGYTF. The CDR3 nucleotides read TGTGCCAGCAGCTTAGACCAGGGGCACTATGGCTACACCTTC.